The sequence of this T cell receptor (beta chain) was determined in a study of blood T cell repertoires in COVID-19. Study at large: Specimens from acute and convalescent COVID-19 originated in the United States, Italy and Spain. Nucleic acid was either cDNA or gDNA, and it came from T cells, B-cell-depleted T cells, or PBMCs.

Per the authors' pipeline: Amplified reference gene primers provided the basis for estimating nucleated cell counts. Libraries were prepared by immunoSEQ multiplex PCR; TCRdb keeps only in-frame clonotypes and omits some of them. The D gene and trimming were derived from the DNA, and the V and J assignments and clone size from that table. The profile covers some 110,000 clones, with over 70% appearing a single time and 0.65% to 0.9% taken by the ten largest. V lost 7 bases, J lost 4 bases, and 20 bases lay in between. The V gene's germline CDR1 is MNHEY and CDR2 SVGAGI. The CDR3 extends over 15 amino acids.

The V call is TRBV6-5, the J call TRBJ2-7; D possibly corresponds to TRBD1 (6 bases). The specimen was peripheral blood. The origin of this receptor is a woman in her 70s with acute or convalescent COVID-19. As DNA, the CDR3 is TGTGCCAGCAAGGGGGTGGATTTGTTCAAGTACGAGCAGTACTTC. It yields the protein CASKGVDLFKYEQYF.